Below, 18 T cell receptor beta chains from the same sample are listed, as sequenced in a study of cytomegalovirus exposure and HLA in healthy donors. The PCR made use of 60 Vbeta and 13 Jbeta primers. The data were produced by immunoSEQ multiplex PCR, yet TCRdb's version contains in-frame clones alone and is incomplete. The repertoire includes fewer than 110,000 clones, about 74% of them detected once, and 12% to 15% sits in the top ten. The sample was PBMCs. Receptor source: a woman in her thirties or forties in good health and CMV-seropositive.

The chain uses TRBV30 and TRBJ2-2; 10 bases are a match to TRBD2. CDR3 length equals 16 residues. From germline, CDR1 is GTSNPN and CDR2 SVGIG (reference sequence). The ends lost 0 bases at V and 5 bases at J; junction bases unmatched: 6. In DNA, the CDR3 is TGTGCCTGGAGTGTATGGACTAGCGGTACGACCGGGGAGCTGTTTTTT. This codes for CAWSVWTSGTTGELFF.

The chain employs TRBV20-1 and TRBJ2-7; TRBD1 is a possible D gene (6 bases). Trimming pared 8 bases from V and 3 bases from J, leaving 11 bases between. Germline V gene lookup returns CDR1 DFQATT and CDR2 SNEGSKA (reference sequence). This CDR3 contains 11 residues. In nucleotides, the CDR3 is TGCAGTACCACACAGGGCTACGAGCAGTACTTC. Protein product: CSTTQGYEQYF.

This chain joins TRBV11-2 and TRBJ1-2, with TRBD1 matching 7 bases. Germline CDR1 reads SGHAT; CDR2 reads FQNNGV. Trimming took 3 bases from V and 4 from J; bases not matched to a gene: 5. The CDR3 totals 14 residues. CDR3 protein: CASSFTGDAYGYTF. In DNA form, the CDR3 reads TGTGCCAGCAGCTTTACAGGGGATGCCTATGGCTACACCTTC.

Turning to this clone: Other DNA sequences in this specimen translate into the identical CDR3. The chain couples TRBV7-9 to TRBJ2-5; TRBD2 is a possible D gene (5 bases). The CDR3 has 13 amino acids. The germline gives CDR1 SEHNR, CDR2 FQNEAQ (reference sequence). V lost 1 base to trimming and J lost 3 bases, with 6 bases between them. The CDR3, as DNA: TGTGCCAGCAGCTTAGTGCGGGAAGAGACCCAGTACTTC. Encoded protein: CASSLVREETQYF.

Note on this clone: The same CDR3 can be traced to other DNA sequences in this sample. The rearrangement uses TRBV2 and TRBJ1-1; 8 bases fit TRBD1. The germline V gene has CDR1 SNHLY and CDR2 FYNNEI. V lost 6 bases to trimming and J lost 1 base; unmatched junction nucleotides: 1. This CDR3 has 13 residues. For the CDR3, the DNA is TGTGCCAGCAGAGGACAGGGGAACACTGAAGCTTTCTTT. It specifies CASRGQGNTEAFF.

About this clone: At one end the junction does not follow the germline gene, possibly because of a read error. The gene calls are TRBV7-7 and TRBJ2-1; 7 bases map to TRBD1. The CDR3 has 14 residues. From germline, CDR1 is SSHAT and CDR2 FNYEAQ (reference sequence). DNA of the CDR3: TGTGCTAGCAGCCCGGGACAGTCTTACAATGAGCAGTTCTTC. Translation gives CASSPGQSYNEQFF.

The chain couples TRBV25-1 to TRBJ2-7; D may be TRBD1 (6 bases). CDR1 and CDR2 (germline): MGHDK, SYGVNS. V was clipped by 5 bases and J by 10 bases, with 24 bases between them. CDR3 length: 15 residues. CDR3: CASSYPGQGIFEQYF. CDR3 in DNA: TGTGCCAGCAGTTACCCGGGTCAGGGGATCTTCGAACAGTACTTC.

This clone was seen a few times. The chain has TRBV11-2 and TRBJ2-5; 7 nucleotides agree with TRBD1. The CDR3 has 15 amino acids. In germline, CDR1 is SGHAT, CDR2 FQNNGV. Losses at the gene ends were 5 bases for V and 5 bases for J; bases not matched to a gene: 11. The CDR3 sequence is CASSPRTGRGETQYF. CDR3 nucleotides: TGTGCCAGCAGCCCACGGACCGGCAGGGGGGAGACCCAGTACTTC.

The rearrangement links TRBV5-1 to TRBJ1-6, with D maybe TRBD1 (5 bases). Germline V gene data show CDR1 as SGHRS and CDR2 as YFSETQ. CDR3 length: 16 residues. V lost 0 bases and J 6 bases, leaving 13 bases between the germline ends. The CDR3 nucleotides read TGCGCCAGCAGCTTGGAGGCAGGGCTAACTAATTCACCCCTCCACTTT. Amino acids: CASSLEAGLTNSPLHF.

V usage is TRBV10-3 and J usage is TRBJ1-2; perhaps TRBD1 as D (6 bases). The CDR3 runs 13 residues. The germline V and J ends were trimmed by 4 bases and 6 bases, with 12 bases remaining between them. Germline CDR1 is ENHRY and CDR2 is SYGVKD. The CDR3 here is CAISVGGGDGYTF. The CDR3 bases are TGTGCCATCAGTGTAGGGGGTGGAGATGGCTACACCTTC.

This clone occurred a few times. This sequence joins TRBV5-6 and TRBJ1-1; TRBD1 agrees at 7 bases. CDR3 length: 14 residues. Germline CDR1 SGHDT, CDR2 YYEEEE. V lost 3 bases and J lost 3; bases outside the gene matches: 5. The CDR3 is CASSWIDRDTEAFF. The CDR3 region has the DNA TGTGCCAGCAGCTGGATAGACAGGGACACTGAAGCTTTCTTT.

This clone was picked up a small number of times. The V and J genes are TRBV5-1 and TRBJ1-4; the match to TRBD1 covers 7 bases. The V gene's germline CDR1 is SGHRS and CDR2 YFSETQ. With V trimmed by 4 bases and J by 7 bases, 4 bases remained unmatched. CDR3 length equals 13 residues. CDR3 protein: CASSPGGSEKLFF. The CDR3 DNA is TGCGCCAGCAGCCCAGGGGGTAGTGAAAAACTGTTTTTT.

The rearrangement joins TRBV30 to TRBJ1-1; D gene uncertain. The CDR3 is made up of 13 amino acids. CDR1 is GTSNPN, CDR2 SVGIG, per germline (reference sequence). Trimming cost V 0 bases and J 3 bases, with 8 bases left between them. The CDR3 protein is CAWSVLEDTEAFF. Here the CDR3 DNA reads TGTGCCTGGAGTGTACTTGAGGACACTGAAGCTTTCTTT.

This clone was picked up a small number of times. The CDR3 loop is CASSDAQGGASNQPQHF. CDR3 nucleotides: TGTGCCAGCAGTGATGCTCAGGGGGGCGCCAGCAATCAGCCCCAGCATTTT. The chain joins TRBV2 to TRBJ1-5; 7 bases agree with TRBD1. J gave up 1 base and V 3 bases, and 9 bases lay outside the gene matches. Germline values: CDR1 SNHLY, CDR2 FYNNEI. This CDR3 spans 17 amino acids.

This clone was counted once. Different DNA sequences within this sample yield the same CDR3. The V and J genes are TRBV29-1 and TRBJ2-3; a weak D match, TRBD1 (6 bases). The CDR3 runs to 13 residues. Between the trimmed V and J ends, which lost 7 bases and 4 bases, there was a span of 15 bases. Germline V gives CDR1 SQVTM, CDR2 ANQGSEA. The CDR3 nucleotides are TGCAGCGCCGGAGTACAGGGAGCAGATACGCAGTATTTT. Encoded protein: CSAGVQGADTQYF.

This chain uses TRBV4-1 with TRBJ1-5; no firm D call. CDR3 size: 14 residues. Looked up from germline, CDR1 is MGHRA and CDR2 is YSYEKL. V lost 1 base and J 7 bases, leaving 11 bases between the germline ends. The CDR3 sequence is CASSQGRGGQPQHF. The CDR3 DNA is TGCGCCAGCAGCCAAGGACGCGGCGGGCAGCCCCAGCATTTT.

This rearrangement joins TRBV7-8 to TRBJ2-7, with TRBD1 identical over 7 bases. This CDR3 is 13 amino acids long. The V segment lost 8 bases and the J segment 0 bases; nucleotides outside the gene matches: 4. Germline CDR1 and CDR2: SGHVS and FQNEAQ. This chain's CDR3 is CASSGQNSYEQYF. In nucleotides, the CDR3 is TGTGCCAGCTCGGGACAGAACTCCTACGAGCAGTACTTC.

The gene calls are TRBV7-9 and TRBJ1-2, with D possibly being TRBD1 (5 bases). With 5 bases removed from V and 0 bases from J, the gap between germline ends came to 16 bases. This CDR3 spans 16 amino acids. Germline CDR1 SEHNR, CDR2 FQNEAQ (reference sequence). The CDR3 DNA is TGTGCCAGCAGCCTGGGACGGGAGTTTCCTAACTATGGCTACACCTTC. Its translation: CASSLGREFPNYGYTF.